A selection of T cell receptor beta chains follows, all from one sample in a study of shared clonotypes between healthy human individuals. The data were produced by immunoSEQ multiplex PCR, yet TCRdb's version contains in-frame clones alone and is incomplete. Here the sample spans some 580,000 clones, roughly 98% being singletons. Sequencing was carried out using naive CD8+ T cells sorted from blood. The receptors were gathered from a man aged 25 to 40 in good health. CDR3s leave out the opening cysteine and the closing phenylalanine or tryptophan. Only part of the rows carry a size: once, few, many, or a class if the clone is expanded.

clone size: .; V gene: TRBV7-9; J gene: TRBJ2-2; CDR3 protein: ASSIVRGTGELF
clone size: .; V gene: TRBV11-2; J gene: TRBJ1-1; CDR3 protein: ASSLDRASNTEAF
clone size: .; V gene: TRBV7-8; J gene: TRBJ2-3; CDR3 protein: ASSPDVGGLDTQY
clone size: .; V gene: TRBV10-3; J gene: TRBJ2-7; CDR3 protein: AISPGLNSYEQY
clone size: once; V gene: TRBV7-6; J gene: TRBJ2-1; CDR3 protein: ASSPRLAGGNEQF
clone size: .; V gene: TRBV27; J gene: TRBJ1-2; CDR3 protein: ASSLDRTFGSYGYT
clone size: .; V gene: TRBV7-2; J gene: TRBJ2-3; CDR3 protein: ASSFPISKFGTDTQY
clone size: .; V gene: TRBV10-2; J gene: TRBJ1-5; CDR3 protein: ASSESPAGYSNQPQH
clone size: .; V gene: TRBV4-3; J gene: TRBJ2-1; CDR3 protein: ASSQDGYEQF
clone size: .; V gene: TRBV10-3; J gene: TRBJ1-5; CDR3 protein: AISEDGFGQPQH
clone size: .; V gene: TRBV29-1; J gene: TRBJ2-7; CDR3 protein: SVEIEGTGGYEQY
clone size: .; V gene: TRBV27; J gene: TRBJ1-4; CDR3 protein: ASRKLGQNEKLF
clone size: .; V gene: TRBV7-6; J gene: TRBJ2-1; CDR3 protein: ASSAGTSGRTNEQF
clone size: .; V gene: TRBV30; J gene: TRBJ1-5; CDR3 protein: AWSGGTHSNQPQH
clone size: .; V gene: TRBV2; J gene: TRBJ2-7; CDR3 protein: ASSGNRDRGLYEQY
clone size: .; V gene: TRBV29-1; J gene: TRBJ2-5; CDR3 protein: SVVPSEQGLKTQY
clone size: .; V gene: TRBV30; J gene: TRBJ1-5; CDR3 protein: AWSVGVGPQH
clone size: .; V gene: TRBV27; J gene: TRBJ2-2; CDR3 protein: ASSLGATGELF
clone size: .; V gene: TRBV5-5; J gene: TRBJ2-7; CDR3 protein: ASSLFNAVGSYEQY
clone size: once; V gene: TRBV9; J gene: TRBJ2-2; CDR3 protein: ASSGLASLVTGELF